The sequence of this TCR beta chain was determined in a study of regulatory T cells in long-lasting Graves disease. Arm-PCR with iRepertoire HTBI primers amplified the CDR3 regions for these TCR beta libraries. TCRdb re-derived calls from the multiplex PCR reads in MiXCR, one entry per CDR3 protein. The table records roughly 500,000 distinct CDR3 sequences, 14% of them present only once. Time point defined: newly diagnosed GD, antithyroid drugs for less than 3 months. Generation of the TCR library employed RNA extracted from PBMCs. These sequences were also reported in another study, on T cells in Graves' hyperthyroidism and ophthalmopathy. That paper states: Any patient presenting with uncontrolled infection, other autoimmune disease, pregnancy or lactation was left out. HTBI primers drove first-round RT-PCR of the TCR CDR3.

Sequenced here: peripheral blood mononuclear cells (PBMCs), sampled at new diagnosis, from a patient treated with antithyroid drugs. The TCR was taken from a woman aged 45-60 years with Graves disease.

CDR3 residues: CSVVLRGTSYNEQFF. CDR3 nucleotides: TGCAGCGTTGTTCTAAGAGGTACCTCCTACAATGAGCAGTTCTTC. This chain links TRBV29-1 with TRBJ2-1; no firm D call. V dropped 4 bases and J dropped 0 bases, with 13 bases sitting between them. Germline assignment: CDR1 SQVTM and CDR2 ANQGSEA. The CDR3 is 15 amino acids.